This entry lists 18 T cell receptor beta chains sequenced from one sample in a study of OX40 agonist ivuxolimab in advanced cancers. Repertoires were generated with immunoSEQ multiplex PCR, while TCRdb's copy carries only in-frame clones and drops some. The sample lists about 50,000 clones; 80% were seen once. Source: CD4+ or CD8+ T cells sorted from blood, taken in a trial of the OX40 agonist ivuxolimab. These receptor sequences come from an adult with an advanced solid tumor such as melanoma, head and neck, liver or kidney cancer.

This rearrangement joins TRBV7-8 to TRBJ1-2; 7 nucleotides align to TRBD1. Germline V gene sequence: CDR1 SGHVS, CDR2 FQNEAQ. V shed 4 bases and J 8 bases; nucleotides not matched to a gene: 7. This CDR3 spans 13 amino acids. The CDR3 region has the DNA TGTGCCAGCAGCTCCGACAGGGCGGTCGGCTACACCTTC. Protein: CASSSDRAVGYTF.

The chain joins TRBV5-4 to TRBJ2-1; D is tentatively TRBD1 or TRBD2 (5 bases each). Germline V gives CDR1 SGHNT, CDR2 YYREEE (reference sequence). The V end lost 4 bases, the J end lost 5 bases, and 16 bases lay between the germline ends. The CDR3 loop spans 15 amino acids. The CDR3: CASSPGPNTHNEQFF. CDR3 sequence (DNA): TGTGCCAGCAGCCCGGGACCCAATACCCACAATGAGCAGTTCTTC.

The chain joins TRBV20-1 to TRBJ1-2, with 7 bases identical to TRBD1. This CDR3 spans 11 amino acids. The V gene's germline CDR1 is DFQATT and CDR2 SNEGSKA (reference sequence). The CDR3 DNA reads as TGCACTCCGACAGGGAGGGATGGCTACACCTTC. It is translated as CTPTGRDGYTF.

The gene calls are TRBV7-7 and TRBJ2-7; TRBD2 agrees at 8 bases. The CDR3 is made up of 15 amino acids. V shed 3 bases and J 3 bases; nucleotides not matched to a gene: 7. CDR1 and CDR2 (germline): SSHAT, FNYEAQ (reference sequence). The CDR3 nucleotides are TGTGCCAGCAGCTTCCAAGCGGGGGACATCTACGAGCAGTACTTC. This sequence encodes CASSFQAGDIYEQYF.

V is TRBV9 and J is TRBJ2-5; D remains ambiguous. The CDR3 extends over 15 amino acids. Germline V CDR1 and CDR2: SGDLS, YYNGEE. V was pared by 3 bases and J by 4 bases, with 16 bases between. CDR3 bases: TGTGCCAGCAGCGGCCGGATCTCGATGGGAGAGACCCAGTACTTC. Its translation: CASSGRISMGETQYF. The variable domain in full, completed from reference TRBV9 and TRBJ2-5, reads DSGVTQTPKHLITATGQRVTLRCSPRSGDLSVYWYQQSLDQGLQFLIQYYNGEERAKGNILERFSAQQFPDLHSELNLSSLELGDSALYFCASSGRISMGETQYFGPGTRLLVL.

Comment on this clone: One end of the junction is discordant with germline, which a read error may explain. In DNA form, the CDR3 reads TGTGCCAGCAGCCTAGCGGGTCTCTCCTACAATGAGCAGTTCTTC. It codes for CASSLAGLSYNEQFF. The chain links TRBV7-2 to TRBJ2-1; 8 bases align to TRBD2. CDR1 is SGHTA and CDR2 is FQGNSA in the germline V gene. The CDR3 runs to 15 residues. Full variable domain (rest looked up from reference TRBV7-2 and TRBJ2-1): GAGVSQSPSNKVTEKGKDVELRCDPISGHTALYWYRQSLGQGLEFLIYFQGNSAPDKSGLPSDRFSAERTGGSVSTLTIQRTQQEDSAVYLCASSLAGLSYNEQFFGPGTRLTVL.

The CDR3 bases are TGTGCCAGCAGTGAAGACAGGGGGATTGGTTCACCCCTCCACTTT. Translating it yields CASSEDRGIGSPLHF. This rearrangement joins TRBV6-1 to TRBJ1-6; 8 bases map to TRBD1. After removal of 1 base from V and 9 bases from J, the junction contained 5 bases not matched to a gene. Germline V gene data show CDR1 as MNHNS and CDR2 as SASEGT. CDR3 length: 15 amino acids.

The rearrangement joins TRBV6-5 to TRBJ2-7, with D uncertain. V was pared by 7 bases and J by 3 bases, with 7 bases between. The CDR3 is 11 residues long. Germline V gene lookup returns CDR1 MNHEY and CDR2 SVGAGI. CDR3 sequence (DNA): TGTGCCAGCACCCAAGGCTACGAGCAGTACTTC. It translates to CASTQGYEQYF.

V and J are TRBV6-5 and TRBJ1-4, with unresolved D. The CDR3 is made up of 14 amino acids. Trimming stripped 0 bases from V and 4 bases from J, with 6 bases between. Germline V CDR1 and CDR2: MNHEY, SVGAGI. CDR3 in DNA: TGTGCCAGCAGTTACTCCAGGAATAATGAAAAACTGTTTTTT. Translated, it gives CASSYSRNNEKLFF.

The chain's CDR3 is CSVWTSGRETQYF. The CDR3 DNA reads TGCAGCGTCTGGACTAGCGGGAGGGAGACCCAGTACTTC. The J gene is TRBJ2-5, the V gene TRBV29-1; TRBD2 aligns across 14 bases. CDR1 SQVTM and CDR2 ANQGSEA come from the germline V gene. Trimming took 6 bases from V and 5 from J; bases not matched to a gene: 2. This CDR3 region has 13 residues.

Comments on this clone: Within the sample, other DNA sequences also encode this same CDR3. The chain employs TRBV12-5 and TRBJ1-2, with 10 bases that match TRBD1. This CDR3 has 16 amino acids. V lost 2 bases to trimming and J lost 4 bases; unmatched junction nucleotides: 7. The V gene's germline CDR1 is LGHNT and CDR2 FRNRAP. The CDR3: CASGLLKTGGVYGYTF. DNA for the CDR3: TGTGCTAGTGGTTTGTTAAAGACAGGGGGCGTCTATGGCTACACCTTC.

This clone was counted a few times. The CDR3 loop is CAWGENYGYTF. The CDR3 DNA is TGTGCTTGGGGGGAGAACTATGGCTACACCTTC. The chain recombines TRBV7-6 with TRBJ1-2, with D possibly matching TRBD1 (5 bases). From germline, CDR1 is SGHVS and CDR2 FNYEAQ. This CDR3 spans 11 amino acids.

The chain uses TRBV15 and TRBJ2-7; 9 positions match TRBD1. The CDR3 covers 13 residues. The V gene end was trimmed by 3 bases and the J gene end by 4 bases; junction bases not matched to a gene: 1. The V gene's germline CDR1 is LNHNV and CDR2 YYDKDF (reference sequence). The DNA of the CDR3 is TGTGCCACCAGCAGGGACAGGGGATACGAGCAGTACTTC. Residues: CATSRDRGYEQYF.

The chain joins TRBV5-1 to TRBJ1-1; no clear D. The V gene's germline CDR1 is SGHRS and CDR2 YFSETQ. The CDR3 extends over 13 amino acids. With 2 bases removed from V and 3 bases from J, the gap between germline ends came to 8 bases. Written as DNA, the CDR3 is TGCGCCAGCAGCTTTCCCGACTACACTGAAGCTTTCTTT. Its translation: CASSFPDYTEAFF.

The chain uses TRBV7-9 and TRBJ2-7, with TRBD1 matching over 10 bases. The CDR3 runs to 16 residues. Per germline, CDR1 SEHNR and CDR2 FQNEAQ (reference sequence). J was trimmed by 5 bases and V by 6 bases; bases with no gene match: 13. CDR3 sequence: CASSAGTGTGDHEQYF. For the CDR3, the DNA is TGTGCCAGCAGTGCCGGGACCGGGACAGGGGACCACGAGCAGTACTTC.

A single count supports this clone. V gene TRBV19 combines with J gene TRBJ1-4; 11 nucleotides match TRBD1. Germline CDR1 is LNHDA and CDR2 is SQIVND (reference sequence). V lost 6 bases, J lost 2 bases, and 14 bases stayed unmatched. The CDR3 has 19 residues. The chain's CDR3 is CASRPGTGGGLRTNEKLFF. The CDR3 bases are TGTGCCAGTAGGCCCGGGACAGGGGGGGGACTACGGACTAATGAAAAACTGTTTTTT.

This chain joins TRBV30 and TRBJ1-3; D unresolved. The CDR3 has 15 amino acids. With 2 bases removed from V and 2 bases from J, the gap between germline ends came to 13 bases. Germline V gene data show CDR1 as GTSNPN and CDR2 as SVGIG (reference sequence). The CDR3 protein is CAWSQRITAGNTIYF. The CDR3 nucleotides are TGTGCCTGGAGTCAAAGAATAACAGCTGGAAACACCATATATTTT.

The chain joins TRBV7-3 to TRBJ2-7; TRBD2 agrees at 7 bases. CDR3 length: 16 residues. CDR1 SGHTA and CDR2 FQGTGA come from the germline V gene. Trimming removed 2 bases from V and 0 bases from J; junction bases left unmatched: 7. CDR3 region: CASSLGGSGASYEQYF. The CDR3 DNA is TGTGCCAGCAGCTTAGGAGGGAGCGGGGCCTCCTACGAGCAGTACTTC.